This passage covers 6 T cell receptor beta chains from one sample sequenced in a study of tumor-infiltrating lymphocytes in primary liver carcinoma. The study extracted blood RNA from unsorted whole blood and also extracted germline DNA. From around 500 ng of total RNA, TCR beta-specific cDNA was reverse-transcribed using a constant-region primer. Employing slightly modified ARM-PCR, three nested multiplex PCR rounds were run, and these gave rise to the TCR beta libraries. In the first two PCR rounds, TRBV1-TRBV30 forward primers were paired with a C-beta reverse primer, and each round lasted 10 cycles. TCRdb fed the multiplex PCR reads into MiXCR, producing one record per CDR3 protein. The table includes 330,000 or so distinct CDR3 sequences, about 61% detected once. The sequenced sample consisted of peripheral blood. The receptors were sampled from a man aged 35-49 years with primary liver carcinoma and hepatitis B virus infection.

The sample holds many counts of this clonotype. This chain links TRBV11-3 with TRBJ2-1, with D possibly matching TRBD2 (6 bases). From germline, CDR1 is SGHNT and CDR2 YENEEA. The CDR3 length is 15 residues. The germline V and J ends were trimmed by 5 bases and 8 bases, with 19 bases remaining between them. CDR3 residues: CASSPRRAALDEQFF. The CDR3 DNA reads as TGTGCCAGCAGCCCTAGGAGGGCCGCACTCGATGAGCAGTTCTTC.

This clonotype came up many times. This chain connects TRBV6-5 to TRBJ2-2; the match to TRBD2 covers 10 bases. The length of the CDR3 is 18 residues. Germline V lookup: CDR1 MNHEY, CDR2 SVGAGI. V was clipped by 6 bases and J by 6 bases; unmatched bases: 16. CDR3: CASRRWASGSILAGELFF. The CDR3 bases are TGTGCCAGCAGGAGATGGGCTAGCGGGAGTATATTGGCCGGGGAGCTGTTTTTT.

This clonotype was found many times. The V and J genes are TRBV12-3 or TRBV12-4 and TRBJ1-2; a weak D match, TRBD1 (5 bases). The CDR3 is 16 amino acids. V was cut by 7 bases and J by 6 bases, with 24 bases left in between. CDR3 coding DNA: TGTGCCAGCAATATTATGCCCGGGACCGTCTCGCATGGCTACACCTTC. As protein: CASNIMPGTVSHGYTF.

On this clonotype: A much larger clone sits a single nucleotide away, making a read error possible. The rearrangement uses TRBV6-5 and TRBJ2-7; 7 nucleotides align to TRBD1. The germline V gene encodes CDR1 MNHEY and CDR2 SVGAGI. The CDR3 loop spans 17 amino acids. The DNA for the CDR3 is TGTACCAGCAGCTATAAAACCTCCGGGACAGCGGTCTACGAGCAGTACTTC. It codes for CTSSYKTSGTAVYEQYF.

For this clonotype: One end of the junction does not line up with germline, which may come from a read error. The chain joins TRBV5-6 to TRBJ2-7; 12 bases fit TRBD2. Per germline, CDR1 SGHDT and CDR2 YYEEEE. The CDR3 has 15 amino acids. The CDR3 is CASSTRLAGAYEQYF. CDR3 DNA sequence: TGTGCCAGCAGCACCCGACTAGCGGGAGCCTATGAGCAGTACTTC.

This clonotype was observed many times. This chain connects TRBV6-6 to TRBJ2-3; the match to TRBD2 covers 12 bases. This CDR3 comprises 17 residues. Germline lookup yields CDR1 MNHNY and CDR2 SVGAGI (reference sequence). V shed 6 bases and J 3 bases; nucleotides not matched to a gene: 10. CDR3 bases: TGTGCCAGCAGGAGAAGACTAGCGGGAGAAGGGACAGATACGCAGTATTTT. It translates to CASRRRLAGEGTDTQYF.